The T cell receptor beta chain described here comes from a study of cytomegalovirus exposure and HLA in healthy donors. Study-level background: An analysis done earlier identified about 120 million unique TCR beta sequences from approximately 200 million T cells. Among the 350 to 400 donors who were genotyped, approximately 76% fell in the genetic ancestry cluster that is associated with self-reported Caucasian donors.

PCR amplification relied on 60 Vbeta primers (plus 13 Jbeta primers). Data came from immunoSEQ multiplex PCR; TCRdb stores just in-frame clones and leaves some out. The sample has some 140,000 clones; around 78% are singletons. With V trimmed by 3 bases and J by 5 bases, 2 bases remained unmatched. Germline CDR1 SGHNT, CDR2 YYREEE (reference sequence). The CDR3 runs 14 residues. Study-wide points: An analysis was carried out at a later point. It showed that HLA-associated TCR beta chains were more clonally expanded than equally common non-associated chains. The authors judged a highly shared variant cluster likely a sequencing artifact.

Regarding this clone: Its antigen is undetermined.

The material sequenced was PBMCs. This TCR came from a man aged 40-49 years in good health and CMV-seronegative. The rearrangement uses TRBV5-4 and TRBJ2-1, with 10 bases aligning to TRBD1. The CDR3 sequence is CASSWGTGDNEQFF. The CDR3 coding sequence is TGTGCCAGCAGCTGGGGGACAGGGGACAATGAGCAGTTCTTC.